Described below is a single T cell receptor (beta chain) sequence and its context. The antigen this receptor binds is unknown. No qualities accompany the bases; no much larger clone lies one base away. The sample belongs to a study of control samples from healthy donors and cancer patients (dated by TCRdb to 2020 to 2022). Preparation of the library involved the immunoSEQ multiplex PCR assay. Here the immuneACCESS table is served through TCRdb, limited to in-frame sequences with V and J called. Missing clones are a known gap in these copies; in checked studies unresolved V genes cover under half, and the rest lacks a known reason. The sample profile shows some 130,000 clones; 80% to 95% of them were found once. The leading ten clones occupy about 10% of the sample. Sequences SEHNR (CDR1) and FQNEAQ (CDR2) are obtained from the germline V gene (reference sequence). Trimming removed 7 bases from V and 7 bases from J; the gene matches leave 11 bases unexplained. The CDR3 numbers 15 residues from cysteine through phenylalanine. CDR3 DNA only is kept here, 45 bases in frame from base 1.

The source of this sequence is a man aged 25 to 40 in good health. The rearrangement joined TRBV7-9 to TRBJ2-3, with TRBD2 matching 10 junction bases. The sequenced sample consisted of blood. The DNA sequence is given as TGTGCCAGCAACCCAGGTGGGACTAGCGAGAATACGCAGTATTTT. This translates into CASNPGGTSENTQYF.